This T cell receptor beta chain was profiled in a study of T-cell reconstitution after alpha-beta-depleted transplantation in children. Study-level findings and limits: Several hundred graft clones that had expanded were reportedly the source of alpha-beta T cells about two months after transplant.

Library preparation (for TCRbeta) was performed with unique molecular identifiers. MiXCR was run by TCRdb on the PCR reads, yielding one entry per CDR3 protein. Of about 900,000 distinct CDR3 sequences in the sample, about 26% were seen once. Regarding this clonotype: Antigen unknown.

The CDR3 spans 11 residues. The V end lost 6 bases, the J end lost 6 bases, and 8 bases lay between the germline ends. Germline V gene lookup returns CDR1 MNHEY and CDR2 SVGEGT. The sequence derives from a boy younger than two who had a stem cell transplant for SCID, so the T cells may come from the graft donor. Sequences were derived from PBMCs, mostly from graft donor cells, sampled 360 days after TCRalphabeta/CD19-depleted stem cell transplant. This chain links TRBV6-2 or TRBV6-3 with TRBJ1-2; D is unclear. This CDR3 reads CASSNADGYTF. The CDR3 bases are TGTGCCAGCAGCAACGCGGATGGCTACACCTTC.